The rows below give T cell receptor beta chains drawn from one sample of a study of cytomegalovirus exposure and HLA in healthy donors. The data were produced by immunoSEQ multiplex PCR, yet TCRdb's version contains in-frame clones alone and is incomplete. The sample lists 250,000 to 400,000 clones; approximately 91% were seen once. What was sequenced was PBMCs. These receptors came from a man aged 30 to 45 in good health and CMV-seronegative. The CDR3 runs from the conserved cysteine through the conserved F or W. A D gene is named only where the DNA matches it firmly. Clone size is stated in some rows and not others, as once, few, many or a class when expanded.

V,size,J,D,DNA,CDR3
TRBV7-2,-,TRBJ2-1,TRBD2,TGTGCCAGCAGCTTAGCGGAGCGGGGGCTTTACAATGAGCAGTTCTTC,CASSLAERGLYNEQFF
TRBV27,few,TRBJ1-2,TRBD1,TGTGCCAGCAGGGGGGACAGCTATGGCTACACCTTC,CASRGDSYGYTF
TRBV4-1,-,TRBJ2-1,-,TGCGCCAGCAGCCAAGTTGAAGGGGGCAATGAGCAGTTCTTC,CASSQVEGGNEQFF
TRBV30,once,TRBJ2-7,-,TGTGCCTGGAGAGGCCTTCCTACCGACGAATTGGGGTGGGGGCCAGCCGGCTACGAGCAGTACTTC,CAWRGLPTDELGWGPAGYEQYF
TRBV27,-,TRBJ2-2,TRBD1,TGTGCCAGCAGTGGACAGGGGGCCGGGGAGCTGTTTTTT,CASSGQGAGELFF
TRBV10-3,once,TRBJ1-2,TRBD1,TGTGCCATCAGCGAGTACAGCGACAGGGGGTCCTATGGCTACACCTTC,CAISEYSDRGSYGYTF
TRBV5-4,-,TRBJ2-1,TRBD1,TGTGCCAGCAGCTCCCGGGACAGGCACAATGAGCAGTTCTTC,CASSSRDRHNEQFF
TRBV6-1,-,TRBJ2-1,-,TGTGCCAGCATGAAGCTAGCCTACTCCTACAATGAGCAGTTCTTC,CASMKLAYSYNEQFF
TRBV5-5,-,TRBJ1-5,-,TGTGCCAGCAACAACCAGGGAAGGGATCAGCCCCAGCATTTT,CASNNQGRDQPQHF
TRBV5-4,-,TRBJ2-5,TRBD1,TGTGCCAGCACCGGGGACAGAAAAGAGACCCAGTACTTC,CASTGDRKETQYF
TRBV4-1,-,TRBJ2-3,-,TGCGCCAGCAGCCAAGCGGGGGTCCCTCCAGATACGCAGTATTTT,CASSQAGVPPDTQYF